These 19 T cell receptor beta chains were sequenced from one sample in a study of early T cells in non-severe SARS-CoV-2 infection. One entry per CDR3 protein results from TCRdb running MiXCR on the 5' RACE reads. The repertoire has about 79,000 distinct CDR3 sequences, over 10% of them found once; the top ten carry roughly 5.5%. Sequencing was performed on whole blood. These receptors all come from an adult who was a healthcare worker with PCR-confirmed SARS-CoV-2 infection or an uninfected control (not recorded which).

The table lists this clonotype with a few counts. The rearrangement joins TRBV2 to TRBJ2-5, with TRBD2 matching 14 bases. CDR1 SNHLY and CDR2 FYNNEI come from the germline V gene. The CDR3 is made up of 15 amino acids. Trimming took 10 bases from V and 4 from J; bases not matched to a gene: 8. CDR3 in amino acids: CANKLGLAGGETQYF. CDR3 DNA sequence: TGTGCCAACAAACTAGGACTAGCGGGAGGAGAGACCCAGTACTTC.

The gene calls are TRBV7-3 and TRBJ2-1; 8 nucleotides align to TRBD1. The V segment lost 3 bases and the J segment 0 bases; nucleotides outside the gene matches: 1. Germline-derived CDR1 and CDR2 are SGHTA and FQGTGA. The CDR3 is made up of 15 amino acids. CDR3 bases: TGTGCCAGCAGCTTCACAGGGGGCTCCTACAATGAGCAGTTCTTC. Translating gives CASSFTGGSYNEQFF. Based on the CDR3 plus reference TRBV7-3 and TRBJ2-1, the full variable domain is GAGVSQTPSNKVTEKGKYVELRCDPISGHTALYWYRQSLGQGPEFLIYFQGTGAADDSGLPNDRFFAVRPEGSVSTLKIQRTERGDSAVYLCASSFTGGSYNEQFFGPGTRLTVL.

This clonotype appeared a few times. The chain has TRBV7-9 and TRBJ1-2, with D uncertain. Between the trimmed V and J ends, which lost 2 bases and 6 bases, there was a span of 16 bases. The CDR3 loop spans 15 amino acids. Germline CDR1 reads SEHNR; CDR2 reads FQNEAQ (reference sequence). In nucleotides, the CDR3 is TGTGCCAGCAGCTTAAATATTTACAGTCATGATGGCTACACCTTC. Its protein is CASSLNIYSHDGYTF.

This clonotype was seen a few times. The chain uses TRBV30 and TRBJ2-5; D unresolved. CDR3 length: 15 amino acids. Germline-derived CDR1 and CDR2 are GTSNPN and SVGIG (reference sequence). The ends were cut back, 4 bases at V and 2 bases at J, with 17 bases in the middle. The CDR3 is CAWTLVPPPQETQYF. CDR3 bases: TGTGCCTGGACTTTGGTCCCCCCTCCTCAAGAGACCCAGTACTTC.

This clonotype has a handful of counts. This chain links TRBV9 with TRBJ2-5, with D tentatively TRBD2 (6 bases). The CDR3 is 15 amino acids. Trimming pared 4 bases from V and 1 base from J, leaving 14 bases between. Germline V gene data show CDR1 as SGDLS and CDR2 as YYNGEE. CDR3 amino acids: CASSPLGGIQETQYF. DNA of the CDR3: TGTGCCAGCAGCCCACTAGGCGGGATCCAAGAGACCCAGTACTTC.

This clonotype was counted many times. The rearrangement links TRBV6-1 to TRBJ2-1; the match to TRBD2 covers 12 bases. This CDR3 contains 16 residues. Germline loops: CDR1 MNHNS, CDR2 SASEGT. V trimming: 2 bases; J trimming: 7 bases; junction bases outside the gene matches: 6. The CDR3 nucleotides are TGTGCCAGCAGTGAACGAACTAGCGGGGGGCGAAATGAGCAGTTCTTC. Its protein is CASSERTSGGRNEQFF.

The sample holds a few counts of this clonotype. This chain connects TRBV20-1 to TRBJ1-2; TRBD1 agrees at 7 bases. Germline-derived CDR1 and CDR2 are DFQATT and SNEGSKA (reference sequence). This CDR3 region has 14 residues. Trimming removed 0 bases from V and 7 bases from J; junction bases left unmatched: 8. CDR3: CSAREGTVPRGYTF. CDR3 DNA: TGCAGTGCTAGAGAGGGGACAGTCCCGCGTGGCTACACCTTC.

This clonotype was detected a few times. The chain has TRBV6-2 or TRBV6-3 and TRBJ1-1, with D unresolved. CDR3 length: 15 residues. The V and J ends lost 5 bases and 4 bases respectively, with 17 bases between them. Germline CDR1 reads MNHEY; CDR2 reads SVGEGT. CDR3 bases: TGTGCCAGCAGTCCCCGAGCCTTAACAATCACTGAAGCTTTCTTT. The encoded protein is CASSPRALTITEAFF.

In its sample, this clonotype was seen a few times. The chain uses TRBV2 and TRBJ2-2; no reliable D call. Deletions cut 7 bases from V and 5 bases from J, with 2 bases between. There are 10 residues in the CDR3. The germline V gene encodes CDR1 SNHLY and CDR2 FYNNEI. In nucleotides, the CDR3 is TGTGCCAGCAAAACCGGGGAGCTGTTTTTT. Encoded protein: CASKTGELFF. Complete variable domain (other parts from reference TRBV2 and TRBJ2-2): EPEVTQTPSHQVTQMGQEVILRCVPISNHLYFYWYRQILGQKVEFLVSFYNNEISEKSEIFDDQFSVERPDGSNFTLKIRSTKLEDSAMYFCASKTGELFFGEGSRLTVL.

J is TRBJ2-1 and V is TRBV7-3; TRBD2 matches at 12 bases. Germline assignment: CDR1 SGHTA and CDR2 FQGTGA. This CDR3 is built from 16 residues. The J segment lost 7 bases and the V segment lost 4 bases, leaving 8 bases of the junction unmatched. The CDR3 DNA reads as TGTGCCAGCAGCTCCCCACTAGCGGGGGGCCCTAATGAGCAGTTCTTC. This sequence encodes CASSSPLAGGPNEQFF.

V is TRBV5-1 and J is TRBJ2-2; 10 nucleotides align to TRBD1. Germline V lookup: CDR1 SGHRS, CDR2 YFSETQ. The CDR3 has 15 residues. V trimming: 0 bases; J trimming: 4 bases; junction bases outside the gene matches: 0. The CDR3 loop reads CASSLGDRGTGELFF. As DNA, the CDR3 is TGCGCCAGCAGCTTGGGGGACAGGGGCACCGGGGAGCTGTTTTTT.

This clonotype was detected many times. The chain carries TRBV18 and TRBJ1-5; the D is unclear. Germline V lookup: CDR1 KGHSH, CDR2 LQKENI. V shed 3 bases and J shed 4 bases, with 10 bases lying between them. The CDR3 loop spans 14 amino acids. CDR3: CASSPTTENQPQHF. The CDR3 DNA sequence: TGTGCCAGCTCACCGACTACAGAGAATCAGCCCCAGCATTTT.

This clonotype was detected only a few times. J is TRBJ1-2 and V is TRBV29-1; perhaps TRBD1 as D (6 bases). This CDR3 spans 12 amino acids. V gave up 4 bases and J gave up 4 bases, with 10 bases separating them. The germline V gene encodes CDR1 SQVTM and CDR2 ANQGSEA. The CDR3 bases are TGCAGCGTTGTCACAGGGCCCTATGGCTACACCTTC. Its protein product is CSVVTGPYGYTF.

This clonotype was picked up many times. V gene TRBV18 combines with J gene TRBJ1-2; maybe TRBD1 (5 bases). V shed 1 base and J shed 5 bases, with 11 bases lying between them. CDR1 KGHSH and CDR2 LQKENI come from the germline V gene. The CDR3 totals 14 residues. CDR3 sequence: CASSPRRDAYGYTF. The CDR3 coding sequence is TGTGCCAGCTCACCACGCAGGGACGCATATGGCTACACCTTC.

V is TRBV25-1 and J is TRBJ2-3; possible D gene TRBD1, 5 bases. Looked up from germline, CDR1 is MGHDK and CDR2 is SYGVNS. Trimming took 5 bases from V and 2 from J, leaving 11 bases between them. The CDR3 length is 14 residues. Written as DNA, the CDR3 is TGTGCCAGCAGTTATAGGGGCACCACAGATACGCAGTATTTT. This translates into CASSYRGTTDTQYF.

This clonotype was counted a few times. The chain links TRBV5-1 to TRBJ1-5, with TRBD1 matching over 8 bases. The CDR3 runs to 13 residues. The V segment lost 4 bases and the J segment 7 bases; nucleotides outside the gene matches: 4. Germline V gene data show CDR1 as SGHRS and CDR2 as YFSETQ. The DNA for the CDR3 is TGCGCCAGCAGCGCGGACAGGGACCAGCCCCAGCATTTT. Amino acid sequence: CASSADRDQPQHF.

This rearrangement joins TRBV7-6 to TRBJ1-1, with 9 bases aligning to TRBD1. V lost 4 bases to trimming and J lost 5 bases; unmatched junction nucleotides: 5. The CDR3 totals 14 residues. Germline loops: CDR1 SGHVS, CDR2 FNYEAQ. This CDR3 reads CASSSQGALTEAFF. CDR3 bases: TGTGCCAGCAGCTCACAGGGGGCGCTTACTGAAGCTTTCTTT.

This clonotype was counted many times. This chain connects TRBV10-3 to TRBJ2-7; perhaps TRBD2 as D (5 bases). V shed 4 bases and J shed 4 bases, with 11 bases lying between them. Germline CDR1 and CDR2: ENHRY and SYGVKD. CDR3 length: 13 amino acids. The CDR3 bases are TGTGCCATCAGTGGAGAAGCGGATTACGAGCAGTACTTC. Encoded protein: CAISGEADYEQYF.

The chain joins TRBV5-6 to TRBJ2-5, with 11 bases identical to TRBD2. This CDR3 is 16 amino acids long. V lost 4 bases, J lost 4 bases, and 9 bases stayed unmatched. Germline V CDR1 and CDR2: SGHDT, YYEEEE. CDR3 sequence: CASSLTSGALRETQYF. CDR3 bases: TGTGCCAGCAGCCTGACTAGCGGGGCTCTCCGAGAGACCCAGTACTTC.